Listed below are T cell receptor beta chains from one sample, sequenced in a study of OX40 agonist ivuxolimab in advanced cancers. Here immunoSEQ multiplex PCR was the method, and the copy in TCRdb shows in-frame clones only, minus some. In the table there are over 50,000 clones, less than 90% of which are singletons. Material: CD4+ or CD8+ T cells sorted from blood, obtained in a trial of the OX40 agonist ivuxolimab. Every receptor here comes from an adult with an advanced solid tumor such as melanoma, head and neck, liver or kidney cancer. CDR3s include the opening cysteine and the closing phenylalanine or tryptophan. The D gene is left open where the match is weak. The size field is filled for only some rows; it gives once, few, many or a size class.

TRBJ2-1	NA	NA	TRBV29-1	CSVVYGSSYNEQFF	TGCAGCGTTGTCTACGGGAGCTCCTACAATGAGCAGTTCTTC
TRBJ2-7	NA	NA	TRBV7-6	CASSLGAVGGSGQYF	TGTGCCAGCAGCTTAGGGGCGGTGGGGGGCAGCGGGCAGTACTTC
TRBJ2-7	TRBD1	NA	TRBV9	CASSATGGLSSYEQYF	TGTGCCAGCAGCGCAACAGGGGGCCTAAGCTCCTACGAGCAGTACTTC
TRBJ2-5	TRBD2	NA	TRBV7-9	CASSLGPAGGPETQYF	TGTGCCAGCAGCTTAGGGCCCGCGGGAGGGCCAGAGACCCAGTACTTC
TRBJ1-1	NA	medium-sized	TRBV19	CASSRTVLGGTEAFF	TGTGCCAGTAGTCGGACAGTTCTCGGAGGGACTGAAGCTTTCTTT
TRBJ1-5	NA	NA	TRBV15	CATSRDIGSNQPQHF	TGTGCCACCAGCAGAGATATCGGTAGCAATCAGCCCCAGCATTTT
TRBJ2-7	NA	NA	TRBV5-1	CASSTGPYEQYF	TGCGCCAGCAGCACGGGTCCCTACGAGCAGTACTTC
TRBJ1-3	TRBD1	NA	TRBV7-2	CASSAYRGSGNTIYF	TGTGCCAGCAGCGCATACAGGGGCTCTGGAAACACCATATATTTT
TRBJ1-5	NA	NA	TRBV28	CASTGEVSYNQPQHF	TGTGCCAGCACCGGGGAGGTCAGTTACAATCAGCCCCAGCATTTT
TRBJ2-3	NA	NA	TRBV7-2	CASSLAIITGARTDTQYF	TGTGCCAGCAGCTTAGCTATTATAACGGGAGCCCGCACAGATACGCAGTATTTT
TRBJ2-7	NA	NA	TRBV28	CASSLGGYYEQYF	TGTGCCAGCAGTTTGGGGGGCTACTACGAGCAGTACTTC
TRBJ2-1	TRBD1	NA	TRBV29-1	CSVEFGQGYNEQFF	TGCAGCGTTGAATTCGGACAGGGCTACAATGAGCAGTTCTTC
TRBJ1-1	NA	NA	TRBV6-5	CASRAGGMRTEAFF	TGTGCCAGCAGGGCGGGGGGGATGAGGACTGAAGCTTTCTTT
TRBJ2-3	TRBD2	NA	TRBV7-9	CASSEGVGGTDTQYF	TGTGCCAGCAGCGAAGGAGTGGGAGGGACAGATACGCAGTATTTT